This TCR beta chain was retrieved from a study of cytomegalovirus exposure and HLA in healthy donors. Overall study findings and caveats: The HLA-A and HLA-B alleles of most subjects were reportedly predicted accurately from TCR beta sequences.

As to this clone: Its antigen remains unknown.

The primer mix had 60 Vbeta and 13 Jbeta primers. The table came from immunoSEQ multiplex PCR; TCRdb's copy has only in-frame clones and leaves some out. The sample consists of approximately 150,000 clones, around 72% of them appearing once. The CDR3 is 15 residues long. V lost 5 bases and J 0 bases, leaving 13 bases between the germline ends. Germline loops: CDR1 MNHEY, CDR2 SVGAGI. The V gene is TRBV6-5, the J gene TRBJ1-2, with a possible D match to TRBD1 (6 bases). This receptor was taken from a man aged 45 to 65 in good health and CMV-seronegative. Sequencing was done on a sample of PBMCs. The CDR3 sequence is CASSPRRGTNYGYTF. The CDR3, as DNA: TGTGCCAGCAGTCCACGCAGGGGAACTAACTATGGCTACACCTTC.